Below, 30 T cell receptor beta chains from the same sample are listed, as sequenced in a study of blood T cell repertoires in COVID-19. Assay: immunoSEQ multiplex PCR; the TCRdb copy retains only in-frame clones and omits some. The top ten hold 1.4% to 1.5% of the sample, which has 250,000 to 350,000 clones, about four fifths seen once. The specimen sequenced was peripheral blood. The source is a human donor with COVID-19, enrolled during active disease. The donor label of this sample is uncertain.

This chain links TRBV19 with TRBJ2-1; D gene ambiguous. V dropped 2 bases and J dropped 2 bases, with 16 bases sitting between them. The CDR3 extends over 17 amino acids. Looked up from germline, CDR1 is LNHDA and CDR2 is SQIVND (reference sequence). CDR3 amino acids: CASSILRRPRTYNEQFF. The CDR3 nucleotides are TGTGCCAGTAGTATACTCCGGCGGCCTCGAACCTACAATGAGCAGTTCTTC.

V gene TRBV2 combines with J gene TRBJ1-5, with D tentatively TRBD1 (6 bases). V dropped 6 bases and J dropped 4 bases, with 16 bases sitting between them. Germline V CDR1 and CDR2: SNHLY, FYNNEI. The CDR3 contains 15 residues. CDR3 protein: CASSENRDLNQPQHF. The DNA of the CDR3 is TGTGCCAGCAGCGAGAACAGGGATCTGAATCAGCCCCAGCATTTT.

Points on this clone: Different DNA sequences within this sample yield the same CDR3. The chain links TRBV5-1 to TRBJ1-4, with TRBD1 matching 10 bases. The CDR3 loop spans 15 amino acids. The germline CDR1 and CDR2 sequences are SGHRS and YFSETQ. V lost 0 bases to trimming and J lost 5 bases; unmatched junction nucleotides: 1. This chain's CDR3 is CASSLEGQGNEKLFF. CDR3 DNA: TGCGCCAGCAGCTTGGAGGGACAGGGGAATGAAAAACTGTTTTTT.

This rearrangement joins TRBV27 to TRBJ1-6, with unresolved D. V dropped 6 bases and J dropped 5 bases, with 11 bases sitting between them. Germline V gene sequence: CDR1 MNHEY, CDR2 SMNVEV (reference sequence). This CDR3 spans 14 amino acids. DNA for the CDR3: TGTGCCAGCAGCTACGGTTCGCATAATTCACCCCTCCACTTT. Translating gives CASSYGSHNSPLHF.

Remarks on this clone: Other DNA variants within this sample encode the same CDR3. The chain employs TRBV2 and TRBJ2-1; D might be TRBD2 (5 bases). The V end lost 6 bases, the J end lost 1 base, and 7 bases lay between the germline ends. This CDR3 is 13 amino acids long. The germline gives CDR1 SNHLY, CDR2 FYNNEI. CDR3 protein: CASRRESYNEQFF. In DNA form, the CDR3 reads TGTGCCAGCAGGAGGGAGTCCTACAATGAGCAGTTCTTC.

The genes are TRBV10-3 and TRBJ2-3, with 7 nucleotides matching TRBD2. V shed 3 bases, J shed 5 bases, and the junction held 11 bases outside the gene matches. CDR3 length: 16 residues. The germline CDR1 and CDR2 sequences are ENHRY and SYGVKD. The CDR3 nucleotides are TGTGCCATCAGTGACGGTGGGACTATGGCACGAGATACGCAGTATTTT. It is translated as CAISDGGTMARDTQYF.

This chain uses TRBV30 with TRBJ2-5, with D tentatively TRBD2 (5 bases). Germline CDR1 reads GTSNPN; CDR2 reads SVGIG (reference sequence). Trimming stripped 2 bases from V and 5 bases from J, with 12 bases between. The CDR3 covers 13 residues. CDR3 DNA: TGTGCCTGGAGTCTGTGGCGGAGGGAGACCCAGTACTTC. Translation gives CAWSLWRRETQYF.

J is TRBJ2-3 and V is TRBV7-6; 7 bases match TRBD2. This CDR3 comprises 17 residues. After removal of 5 bases from V and 3 bases from J, the junction contained 14 bases not matched to a gene. Germline V gene sequence: CDR1 SGHVS, CDR2 FNYEAQ. CDR3 in amino acids: CASSGVEGGSWTDTQYF. CDR3 in DNA: TGTGCCAGCAGCGGGGTGGAGGGCGGGAGTTGGACAGATACGCAGTATTTT.

The rearrangement links TRBV5-6 to TRBJ1-2, with a possible D match to TRBD1 (5 bases). Trimming stripped 2 bases from V and 4 bases from J, with 18 bases between. The CDR3 spans 16 residues. CDR1 SGHDT and CDR2 YYEEEE come from the germline V gene. The CDR3 DNA reads TGTGCCAGCAGCTTAAGCCCGGACACTTCCCCCTATGGCTACACCTTC. Amino acids: CASSLSPDTSPYGYTF.

The chain combines TRBV5-6 with TRBJ1-4, with unresolved D. The CDR3 is 16 residues long. CDR1 is SGHDT, CDR2 YYEEEE, per germline. Trimming pared 3 bases from V and 5 bases from J, leaving 17 bases between. The CDR3 loop is CASSSNQLDRNEKLFF. CDR3 DNA: TGTGCCAGCAGCTCCAACCAACTTGATCGAAATGAAAAACTGTTTTTT. Supplemented by reference TRBV5-6 and TRBJ1-4, the full variable domain reads DAGVTQSPTHLIKTRGQQVTLRCSPKSGHDTVSWYQQALGQGPQFIFQYYEEEERQRGNFPDRFSGHQFPNYSSELNVNALLLGDSALYLCASSSNQLDRNEKLFFGSGTQLSVL.

The chain couples TRBV11-2 to TRBJ2-5, with 8 bases matching TRBD1. Losses at the gene ends were 0 bases for V and 1 base for J; bases not matched to a gene: 7. The CDR3 is made up of 17 amino acids. Germline values: CDR1 SGHAT, CDR2 FQNNGV. The CDR3 bases are TGTGCCAGCAGCTTAGAGGTACTGGGACAGGTCCAAGAGACCCAGTACTTC. Translated: CASSLEVLGQVQETQYF.

This clone has just one count. CDR3 protein: CASSGTSANTGELFF. The CDR3 DNA reads TGTGCCAGCAGCGGGACTAGCGCGAACACCGGGGAGCTGTTTTTT. The chain combines TRBV14 with TRBJ2-2; 10 bases match TRBD2. The germline CDR1 and CDR2 sequences are SGHDN and FVKESK. The CDR3 loop spans 15 amino acids. The V segment lost 5 bases and the J segment 0 bases; nucleotides outside the gene matches: 0.

This clone appeared many times. The genes are TRBV19 and TRBJ2-5; TRBD1 agrees at 8 bases. CDR3 length equals 13 residues. V was pared by 2 bases and J by 5 bases, with 1 base of the junction left unmatched. Germline lookup yields CDR1 LNHDA and CDR2 SQIVND (reference sequence). CDR3 in amino acids: CASSINRGETQYF. DNA of the CDR3: TGTGCCAGTAGTATAAACAGGGGGGAGACCCAGTACTTC. The full variable domain, in which reference TRBV19 and TRBJ2-5 provide the parts outside the CDR3, is DGGITQSPKYLFRKEGQNVTLSCEQNLNHDAMYWYRQDPGQGLRLIYYSQIVNDFQKGDIAEGYSVSREKKESFPLTVTSAQKNPTAFYLCASSINRGETQYFGPGTRLLVL.

The V call is TRBV29-1, the J call TRBJ2-5, with a weak D call TRBD2 (5 bases). Germline assignment: CDR1 SQVTM and CDR2 ANQGSEA. This CDR3 contains 13 residues. V lost 6 bases to trimming and J lost 4 bases, with 15 bases between them. CDR3 DNA sequence: TGCAGCGTCTTGAGGGATGGGAGAGAGACCCAGTACTTC. Translating gives CSVLRDGRETQYF. The full variable domain, in which reference TRBV29-1 and TRBJ2-5 provide the parts outside the CDR3, is SAVISQKPSRDICQRGTSLTIQCQVDSQVTMMFWYRQQPGQSLTLIATANQGSEATYESGFVIDKFPISRPNLTFSTLTVSNMSPEDSSIYLCSVLRDGRETQYFGPGTRLLVL.

The chain has TRBV20-1 and TRBJ2-5; no firm D call. This CDR3 contains 12 residues. Germline-derived CDR1 and CDR2 are DFQATT and SNEGSKA (reference sequence). V lost 3 bases and J lost 2, with 7 bases in between. Here the CDR3 reads CSASRRQETQYF. The DNA for the CDR3 is TGCAGTGCTAGTAGGAGACAAGAGACCCAGTACTTC.

The rearrangement links TRBV9 to TRBJ1-5; D call uncertain. The germline gives CDR1 SGDLS, CDR2 YYNGEE. The CDR3 is made up of 15 amino acids. Trimming took 6 bases from V and 5 from J, leaving 18 bases between them. Here the CDR3 reads CASKAETVTYQPQHF. Here the CDR3 DNA reads TGTGCCAGCAAGGCGGAGACGGTAACTTATCAGCCCCAGCATTTT.

This chain joins TRBV13 and TRBJ2-2; TRBD1 agrees at 9 bases. This CDR3 is built from 15 residues. With 5 bases clipped from V and 6 bases from J, the junction kept 7 bases outside the gene matches. Per the germline V gene, CDR1 is PRHDT and CDR2 is FYEKMQ (reference sequence). CDR3 loop: CASSPRTGEAGELFF. DNA for the CDR3: TGTGCCAGCAGCCCTAGGACAGGGGAAGCCGGGGAGCTGTTTTTT. Drawing the rest from reference TRBV13 and TRBJ2-2, the complete variable domain is AAGVIQSPRHLIKEKRETATLKCYPIPRHDTVYWYQQGPGQDPQFLISFYEKMQSDKGSIPDRFSAQQFSDYHSELNMSSLELGDSALYFCASSPRTGEAGELFFGEGSRLTVL.

The gene calls are TRBV9 and TRBJ2-1; TRBD2 matches at 7 bases. V was pared by 4 bases and J by 7 bases, with 11 bases of the junction left unmatched. Germline V lookup: CDR1 SGDLS, CDR2 YYNGEE. This CDR3 region has 15 residues. In DNA, the CDR3 is TGTGCCAGCAGCCCCAGACTAGCCGAAGGAAATGAGCAGTTCTTC. Amino acid sequence: CASSPRLAEGNEQFF.

The rearrangement links TRBV7-3 to TRBJ2-5; TRBD1 aligns across 7 bases. CDR3 length: 14 amino acids. The germline gives CDR1 SGHTA, CDR2 FQGTGA. V dropped 5 bases and J dropped 5; count of bases not matched to a gene: 8. The CDR3 sequence is CASSATGAWETQYF. DNA for the CDR3: TGTGCCAGCAGCGCTACAGGGGCTTGGGAGACCCAGTACTTC.

The chain has TRBV19 and TRBJ1-4; no clear D gene. Trimming removed 5 bases from V and 4 bases from J, with 17 bases in between. CDR3 length equals 16 residues. Germline V lookup: CDR1 LNHDA, CDR2 SQIVND (reference sequence). The CDR3 loop is CASSALRQGGNEKLFF. The CDR3 nucleotides read TGTGCCAGTAGTGCCCTAAGACAAGGAGGTAATGAAAAACTGTTTTTT.

The V call is TRBV28, the J call TRBJ1-2; 8 nucleotides align to TRBD1. J gave up 8 bases and V 7 bases, and 9 bases lay outside the gene matches. The CDR3 is 13 amino acids. The germline CDR1 and CDR2 sequences are MDHEN and SYDVKM. DNA of the CDR3: TGTGCCAGCATTCCAACAGGGGGAGGCGGCTACACCTTC. Residues: CASIPTGGGGYTF.

This clone appeared once. The genes are TRBV28 and TRBJ1-1; D unclear. Germline values: CDR1 MDHEN, CDR2 SYDVKM. V was cut by 2 bases and J by 6 bases, with 10 bases left in between. This CDR3 comprises 13 residues. The CDR3, as DNA: TGTGCCAGCAGTTTAAGGGAGAGGGCTGAAGCTTTCTTT. It is translated as CASSLRERAEAFF.

This clone was seen a few times. The chain has TRBV5-1 and TRBJ2-3; 9 bases are shared with TRBD2. The CDR3 spans 16 residues. With V trimmed by 4 bases and J by 2 bases, 8 bases remained unmatched. Germline V CDR1 and CDR2: SGHRS, YFSETQ. The DNA for the CDR3 is TGCGCCAGCAGCCCCCCGACTAGCGGTCACACAGATACGCAGTATTTT. It yields the protein CASSPPTSGHTDTQYF.

The CDR3 reads CASSFSGVYNEQFF. The CDR3, as DNA: TGCGCCAGCAGCTTTAGCGGGGTTTACAATGAGCAGTTCTTC. The chain links TRBV5-1 to TRBJ2-1; 8 bases are shared with TRBD2. Unmatched junction bases numbered 2, after V lost 2 bases and J lost 4 bases. There are 14 residues in the CDR3. From germline, CDR1 is SGHRS and CDR2 YFSETQ.

This clone was counted a few times. The genes are TRBV19 and TRBJ2-5, with 11 positions matching TRBD1. Trimming removed 5 bases from V and 0 bases from J; junction bases left unmatched: 5. This CDR3 comprises 16 residues. Germline V CDR1 and CDR2: LNHDA, SQIVND (reference sequence). CDR3 residues: CASSPGTGGHQETQYF. The CDR3 DNA sequence: TGTGCCAGTAGTCCCGGGACAGGGGGACACCAAGAGACCCAGTACTTC.

A few counts support this clone. V usage is TRBV10-3 and J usage is TRBJ2-7; 8 positions match TRBD2. Germline loops: CDR1 ENHRY, CDR2 SYGVKD. With 3 bases clipped from V and 4 bases from J, the junction kept 17 bases outside the gene matches. CDR3 length: 18 amino acids. CDR3 sequence (DNA): TGTGCCATCAGTGATGCCTCTGACCCAACTAGCGGTGGTTACGAGCAGTACTTC. Protein product: CAISDASDPTSGGYEQYF.

This chain connects TRBV12-5 to TRBJ2-4; 11 bases align to TRBD1. After removal of 2 bases from V and 0 bases from J, the junction contained 18 bases not matched to a gene. From germline, CDR1 is LGHNT and CDR2 FRNRAP. There are 22 residues in the CDR3. The CDR3 region has the DNA TGTGCTAGTGGTTTGAGGTCCCTTCAGGGACAGGGGGAGCAGAGAGCCAAAAACATTCAGTACTTC. It yields the protein CASGLRSLQGQGEQRAKNIQYF.

DNA of the CDR3: TGTGCCAGCTCCCTATCGGGTACCGGGTGGTACGAGCAGTACTTC. Amino acids: CASSLSGTGWYEQYF. J is TRBJ2-7 and V is TRBV18; D is unclear. V was trimmed by 6 bases and J by 4 bases, leaving 19 bases between them. The CDR3 consists of 15 residues. From germline, CDR1 is KGHSH and CDR2 LQKENI.

The J gene is TRBJ2-7, the V gene TRBV9; 9 bases map to TRBD2. V trimming: 0 bases; J trimming: 7 bases; junction bases outside the gene matches: 8. Germline V gives CDR1 SGDLS, CDR2 YYNGEE. The CDR3 spans 15 residues. The CDR3 DNA reads as TGTGCCAGCAGCGTAGTGGCGGCGGGGGGGGATGAGCAGTACTTC. It encodes CASSVVAAGGDEQYF.

This clone has just one count. The chain uses TRBV30 and TRBJ2-7; maybe TRBD2 (6 bases). Between the trimmed V and J ends, which lost 5 bases and 6 bases, there was a span of 11 bases. This CDR3 spans 11 amino acids. The germline gives CDR1 GTSNPN, CDR2 SVGIG (reference sequence). The chain's CDR3 is CAWGIGSEQYF. In DNA form, the CDR3 reads TGTGCCTGGGGAATCGGGAGCGAGCAGTACTTC.